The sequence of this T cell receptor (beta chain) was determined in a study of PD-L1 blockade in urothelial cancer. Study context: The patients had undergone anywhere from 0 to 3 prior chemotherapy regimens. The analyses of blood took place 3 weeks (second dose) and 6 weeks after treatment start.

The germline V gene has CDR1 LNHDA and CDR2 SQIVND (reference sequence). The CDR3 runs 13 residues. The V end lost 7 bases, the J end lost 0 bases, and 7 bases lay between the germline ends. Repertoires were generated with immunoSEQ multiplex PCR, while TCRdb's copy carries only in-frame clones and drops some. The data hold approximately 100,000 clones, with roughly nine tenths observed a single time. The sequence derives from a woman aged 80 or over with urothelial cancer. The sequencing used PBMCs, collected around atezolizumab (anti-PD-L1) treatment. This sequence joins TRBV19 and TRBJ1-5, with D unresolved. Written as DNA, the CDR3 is TGTGCCAGTATGAGGCGTAGCAATCAGCCCCAGCATTTT. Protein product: CASMRRSNQPQHF. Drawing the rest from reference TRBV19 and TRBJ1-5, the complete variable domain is DGGITQSPKYLFRKEGQNVTLSCEQNLNHDAMYWYRQDPGQGLRLIYYSQIVNDFQKGDIAEGYSVSREKKESFPLTVTSAQKNPTAFYLCASMRRSNQPQHFGDGTRLSIL.